This entry lists 27 T cell receptor beta chains sequenced from one sample in a study of T cells in Graves' hyperthyroidism and ophthalmopathy. Amplification of TCR beta CDR3 regions used RNA as the template. The HTBI primer set was used in a first-round RT-PCR of the TCR CDR3. MiXCR was run by TCRdb on the multiplex PCR reads, yielding one entry per CDR3 protein. The sample has under 400,000 distinct CDR3 sequences, nearly 15% seen once. Specimen: blood. These TCRs come from a woman aged 55-69 years with Graves' ophthalmopathy.

This chain uses TRBV12-3 or TRBV12-4 with TRBJ1-5, with TRBD1 as a possible D gene (6 bases). Trimming stripped 5 bases from V and 3 bases from J, with 17 bases between. The CDR3 has 16 residues. The CDR3 here is CASSDHRVEYNQPQHF. For the CDR3, the DNA is TGTGCCAGCAGTGACCACAGGGTAGAATACAATCAGCCCCAGCATTTT.

This clonotype was seen only a few times. The genes are TRBV19 and TRBJ2-3, with D maybe TRBD2 (6 bases). CDR3 length equals 15 residues. Trimming took 8 bases from V and 2 from J, leaving 17 bases between them. The V gene's germline CDR1 is LNHDA and CDR2 SQIVND (reference sequence). CDR3 amino acids: CASSPLAADTDTQYF. The CDR3 coding sequence is TGTGCCAGTTCCCCCTTAGCGGCTGACACAGATACGCAGTATTTT.

The rearrangement uses TRBV11-3 and TRBJ1-5; 7 nucleotides align to TRBD1. CDR1 is SGHNT and CDR2 is YENEEA in the germline V gene. This CDR3 contains 15 residues. With V trimmed by 5 bases and J by 4 bases, 8 bases remained unmatched. The CDR3 bases are TGTGCCAGCAGCCGCAGGGGGAGTAGTAATCAGCCCCAGCATTTT. Its protein is CASSRRGSSNQPQHF.

This clonotype was seen many times. The CDR3 is CASSPSPSYEQYF. Written as DNA, the CDR3 is TGTGCCAGCTCCCCCAGCCCATCCTACGAGCAGTACTTC. This chain links TRBV18 with TRBJ2-7; D not resolved. Germline V CDR1 and CDR2: KGHSH, LQKENI. V was clipped by 6 bases and J by 1 base, with 10 bases between them. This CDR3 is 13 amino acids long.

V and J are TRBV20-1 and TRBJ2-2; TRBD2 agrees at 7 bases. J gave up 4 bases and V 0 bases, and 8 bases lay outside the gene matches. Per the germline V gene, CDR1 is DFQATT and CDR2 is SNEGSKA (reference sequence). The CDR3 loop spans 16 amino acids. The CDR3 bases are TGCAGTGCTAGAGATCAAGGCGGGAGCGCCACCGGGGAGCTGTTTTTT. Translating it yields CSARDQGGSATGELFF.

CDR3 sequence: CAISASTGGASEQYF. The CDR3 DNA follows: TGTGCCATCAGTGCCTCGACAGGGGGCGCGTCCGAGCAGTACTTC. The chain has TRBV10-3 and TRBJ2-7, with TRBD1 identical over 10 bases. Germline trimming cut 4 bases from V and 6 bases from J; bases unmatched to any gene: 9. Germline-derived CDR1 and CDR2 are ENHRY and SYGVKD. The CDR3 has 15 amino acids.

The chain joins TRBV5-4 to TRBJ2-1; a possible D gene is TRBD1 (7 bases). Looked up from germline, CDR1 is SGHNT and CDR2 is YYREEE (reference sequence). The CDR3 is made up of 15 amino acids. V lost 1 base and J lost 5, with 13 bases in between. CDR3 region: CASSLKQGRNNEQFF. The DNA for the CDR3 is TGTGCCAGCAGCTTGAAACAGGGGAGGAACAATGAGCAGTTCTTC.

This clonotype was detected only a few times. This sequence may be a read error, since a much larger clone differs from it by one base. The J gene is TRBJ2-3, the V gene TRBV5-1, with 10 bases matching TRBD1. The germline gives CDR1 SGHRS, CDR2 YFSETQ. The CDR3 totals 15 residues. J was trimmed by 8 bases and V by 3 bases; bases with no gene match: 9. The CDR3: CASSSGTGEVPTQYF. The CDR3 coding sequence is TGCGCCAGCAGCTCGGGGACAGGGGAAGTTCCTACGCAGTATTTT.

This sequence joins TRBV6-1 and TRBJ2-7, with 7 bases that match TRBD2. The CDR3 sequence is 16 residues long. J gave up 4 bases and V 6 bases, and 15 bases lay outside the gene matches. Germline values: CDR1 MNHNS, CDR2 SASEGT. This CDR3 is CASSLPRGDSSYEQYF. DNA for the CDR3: TGTGCCAGCAGCCTCCCCCGGGGGGACTCGTCGTACGAGCAGTACTTC.

This clonotype has ten or more counts. This chain links TRBV7-6 with TRBJ1-1, with D hard to call. There are 12 residues in the CDR3. Germline V gene sequence: CDR1 SGHVS, CDR2 FNYEAQ. Trimming stripped 1 base from V and 8 bases from J, with 8 bases between. This CDR3 reads CASSLGSGEAFF. The CDR3 DNA sequence: TGTGCCAGCAGCTTAGGGTCGGGGGAAGCTTTCTTT.

This clonotype was seen ten or more times. The chain has TRBV20-1 and TRBJ2-7; tentatively, D is TRBD2 (7 bases). The germline V and J ends were trimmed by 0 bases and 3 bases, with 15 bases remaining between them. The CDR3 extends over 15 amino acids. Germline CDR1 DFQATT, CDR2 SNEGSKA (reference sequence). CDR3 residues: CSARDGRGGFYEQYF. CDR3 bases: TGCAGTGCTAGAGATGGGAGGGGGGGATTCTACGAGCAGTACTTC.

At least ten counts were recorded for this clonotype. This rearrangement joins TRBV6-1 to TRBJ2-1; 9 bases are a match to TRBD2. With V trimmed by 6 bases and J by 1 base, 7 bases remained unmatched. The germline V gene encodes CDR1 MNHNS and CDR2 SASEGT. This CDR3 is built from 16 residues. The CDR3 coding sequence is TGTGCCAGCAGAAAGATAGCGGGAGTGTCCTACAATGAGCAGTTCTTC. Encoded protein: CASRKIAGVSYNEQFF.

This clonotype was found a few times. The chain combines TRBV6-1 with TRBJ1-1; D gene uncertain. The CDR3 is 14 amino acids. Trimming stripped 7 bases from V and 1 base from J, with 13 bases between. Germline values: CDR1 MNHNS, CDR2 SASEGT. The CDR3 protein is CASKTEFGNTEAFF. CDR3 nucleotides: TGTGCCAGCAAGACGGAATTTGGGAACACTGAAGCTTTCTTT.

This clonotype was counted at least ten times. The CDR3 is CALGAPRGTDTQYF. The DNA for the CDR3 is TGTGCCTTAGGAGCCCCAAGAGGCACAGATACGCAGTATTTT. This rearrangement joins TRBV2 to TRBJ2-3; D is ambiguous. Trimming took 11 bases from V and 1 from J, leaving 16 bases between them. CDR3 length equals 14 residues. Germline CDR1 is SNHLY and CDR2 is FYNNEI.

At least ten counts were recorded for this clonotype. The chain employs TRBV11-3 and TRBJ2-3; no firm D call. Trimming stripped 2 bases from V and 1 base from J, with 10 bases between. The CDR3 sequence is 15 residues long. Germline assignment: CDR1 SGHNT and CDR2 YENEEA. The CDR3 here is CASSLNPSRTDTQYF. The CDR3 nucleotides are TGTGCCAGCAGCTTAAACCCCTCCCGCACAGATACGCAGTATTTT.

On this clonotype itself: Mismatch with germline at one junction end may stem from a read error. The J gene is TRBJ2-3, the V gene TRBV5-1, with D possibly matching TRBD2 (5 bases). The CDR3 covers 14 residues. The germline CDR1 and CDR2 sequences are SGHRS and YFSETQ. As DNA, the CDR3 is TGTGCCAGCAGCGTAGCCGGGGTCCGGGATACGCAGTATTTT. Translation gives CASSVAGVRDTQYF.

The V and J genes are TRBV3-1 and TRBJ2-2, with TRBD1 matching 12 bases. CDR3 size: 16 residues. V was clipped by 4 bases and J by 6 bases; unmatched bases: 6. The germline V gene has CDR1 LGHDT and CDR2 YNNKEL (reference sequence). CDR3 protein: CASSPWGQGAAGELFF. CDR3 DNA: TGTGCCAGCAGCCCCTGGGGACAGGGGGCGGCCGGGGAGCTGTTTTTT.

This clonotype was recorded at least ten times. The chain recombines TRBV6-5 with TRBJ1-1, with D unclear. Trimming pared 2 bases from V and 1 base from J, leaving 11 bases between. This CDR3 comprises 15 residues. CDR1 MNHEY and CDR2 SVGAGI come from the germline V gene. CDR3 sequence: CASSYATPQNTEAFF. DNA for the CDR3: TGTGCCAGCAGTTACGCGACGCCGCAGAACACTGAAGCTTTCTTT.

J is TRBJ1-1 and V is TRBV7-9; D is unresolved. This CDR3 contains 14 residues. Germline V gives CDR1 SEHNR, CDR2 FQNEAQ (reference sequence). Trimming took off 5 bases at V and 5 bases at J, with 15 bases between the two ends. This CDR3 reads CASSLDIGRTEAFF. Written as DNA, the CDR3 is TGTGCCAGCAGCCTCGACATCGGGCGAACTGAAGCTTTCTTT.

V gene TRBV20-1 combines with J gene TRBJ2-1, with a weak D call TRBD1 (5 bases). The CDR3 is 13 residues long. V shed 0 bases and J shed 13 bases, with 16 bases lying between them. CDR1 and CDR2 (germline): DFQATT, SNEGSKA (reference sequence). The chain's CDR3 is CSARDGAVPRQFF. The CDR3 DNA reads as TGCAGTGCTAGAGATGGGGCGGTACCCCGACAGTTCTTC.

A note on this clonotype: Just one base apart from a much larger clone, this may be a read error. J is TRBJ2-4 and V is TRBV11-2; D is unresolved. Trimming left V 1 base short and J 2 bases short, with 18 bases between. The germline CDR1 and CDR2 sequences are SGHAT and FQNNGV. This CDR3 has 18 amino acids. The CDR3 nucleotides read TGTGCCAGCAGCTTAGCCTATTTTCTGGCCCTCACCAAAAACATTCAGTACTTC. It yields the protein CASSLAYFLALTKNIQYF. The full variable domain, its missing parts supplied by reference TRBV11-2 and TRBJ2-4, is EAGVAQSPRYKIIEKRQSVAFWCNPISGHATLYWYQQILGQGPKLLIQFQNNGVVDDSQLPKDRFSAERLKGVDSTLKIQPAKLEDSAVYLCASSLAYFLALTKNIQYFGAGTRLSVL.

In this sample, this clonotype turned up a few times. J is TRBJ1-2 and V is TRBV5-1; D is perhaps TRBD1 (5 bases). The CDR3 is made up of 13 amino acids. The germline gives CDR1 SGHRS, CDR2 YFSETQ. Trimming pared 3 bases from V and 8 bases from J, leaving 14 bases between. DNA for the CDR3: TGCGCCAGCAGCTCTGGCGCCAGGGTCGGCTACACCTTC. As protein: CASSSGARVGYTF. Full variable domain (missing parts from reference TRBV5-1 and TRBJ1-2): KAGVTQTPRYLIKTRGQQVTLSCSPISGHRSVSWYQQTPGQGLQFLFEYFSETQRNKGNFPGRFSGRQFSNSRSEMNVSTLELGDSALYLCASSSGARVGYTFGSGTRLTVV.

This chain uses TRBV27 with TRBJ2-1; D not resolved. Deletions cut 4 bases from V and 9 bases from J, with 13 bases between. The CDR3 consists of 13 residues. The germline V gene encodes CDR1 MNHEY and CDR2 SMNVEV (reference sequence). The DNA for the CDR3 is TGTGCCAGCAGTTCCGCAGAGGTGGGTGAGCAGTTCTTC. It yields the protein CASSSAEVGEQFF.

This clonotype was picked up a small number of times. The chain employs TRBV6-5 and TRBJ1-3; 7 nucleotides align to TRBD1. The germline CDR1 and CDR2 sequences are MNHEY and SVGAGI. V shed 2 bases, J shed 0 bases, and the junction held 4 bases outside the gene matches. The CDR3 is made up of 16 amino acids. The chain's CDR3 is CASSYPAGGSGNTIYF. As DNA, the CDR3 is TGTGCCAGCAGTTACCCAGCAGGGGGCTCTGGAAACACCATATATTTT.

The sample holds many counts of this clonotype. The gene calls are TRBV28 and TRBJ2-1, with D possibly being TRBD2 (7 bases). This CDR3 region has 15 residues. Germline lookup yields CDR1 MDHEN and CDR2 SYDVKM. The ends were cut back, 7 bases at V and 4 bases at J, with 17 bases in the middle. The CDR3 spells CASKLGGPSYNEQFF. The DNA for the CDR3 is TGTGCCAGCAAGTTGGGGGGGCCCTCTTACAATGAGCAGTTCTTC.

The chain couples TRBV28 to TRBJ2-7; 8 bases match TRBD2. V was clipped by 6 bases and J by 9 bases; unmatched bases: 16. The CDR3 loop spans 15 amino acids. Looked up from germline, CDR1 is MDHEN and CDR2 is SYDVKM. CDR3 sequence reads: CASSGRGTRPTGQYF. The CDR3 DNA sequence: TGTGCCAGCAGCGGGAGGGGGACCCGCCCTACGGGGCAGTACTTC. Using reference TRBV28 and TRBJ2-7 for the parts outside the CDR3, the full variable domain is DVKVTQSSRYLVKRTGEKVFLECVQDMDHENMFWYRQDPGLGLRLIYFSYDVKMKEKGDIPEGYSVSREKKERFSLILESASTNQTSMYLCASSGRGTRPTGQYFGPGTRLTVT.

CDR3 sequence (DNA): TGCGCCAGCAGCCAAGAAAGGACGAACACTGAAGCTTTCTTT. It is translated as CASSQERTNTEAFF. The rearrangement joins TRBV4-1 to TRBJ1-1; D is ambiguous. V was pared by 0 bases and J by 1 base, with 6 bases between. The CDR3 is made up of 14 amino acids. CDR1 and CDR2 from the germline V gene are MGHRA and YSYEKL.